The T cell receptor beta chain described here comes from a study of blood T cell repertoires in COVID-19. Background on the study: COVID-19 samples, acute and convalescent, were from the United States, Italy and Spain. T cells, B-cell-depleted T cells, or PBMCs provided the cDNA or gDNA that served as material.

In the study's own analysis: Estimated nucleated cell counts came from reference gene primer amplification. Clones were sequenced by immunoSEQ multiplex PCR, and TCRdb holds only the in-frame ones, with some missing. The V and J calls and clone size were taken over from that table, and D and trimming were inferred from the DNA. The sample gives a few hundred thousand clones, more than 75% of which show up once; 9% to 15% is in the top ten. The V gene end was trimmed by 5 bases and the J gene end by 5 bases; junction bases not matched to a gene: 8. CDR3 length: 15 amino acids. CDR1 and CDR2 from the germline V gene are LNHDA and SQIVND (reference sequence). This clone was seen only once.

This clonotype originated in a man of 80 years or more with acute or convalescent COVID-19. The chain combines TRBV19 with TRBJ1-5; 8 bases agree with TRBD1. The sample was peripheral blood. The CDR3: CASSPPGQVYQPQHF. DNA for the CDR3: TGTGCCAGTAGTCCCCCGGGACAGGTGTATCAGCCCCAGCATTTT.